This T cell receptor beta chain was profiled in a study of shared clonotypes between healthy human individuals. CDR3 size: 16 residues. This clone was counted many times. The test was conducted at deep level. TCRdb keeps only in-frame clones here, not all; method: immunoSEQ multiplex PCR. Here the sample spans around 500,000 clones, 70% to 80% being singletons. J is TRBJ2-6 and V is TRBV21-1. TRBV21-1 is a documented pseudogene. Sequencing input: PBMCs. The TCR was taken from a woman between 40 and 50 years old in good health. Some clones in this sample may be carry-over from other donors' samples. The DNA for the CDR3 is TGTGCCAGCAGCAAAGAGGAGACACCTGGGGCCAACGTCCTGACTTTC. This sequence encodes CASSKEETPGANVLTF.